This TCR beta chain was recorded in a study of blood T cell repertoires in COVID-19. On the study more broadly: Sources were T cells, B-cell-depleted T cells, or PBMCs; the material itself was cDNA or gDNA.

Authors' analysis steps: Estimates of nucleated cell counts were drawn from the amplification of reference gene primers. TCRdb keeps only in-frame clones here, not all; method: immunoSEQ multiplex PCR. V and J calls and clone size are given by that table; D and trimming were obtained from the DNA. The sample has a few hundred thousand clones, around 87% seen once. The germline V gene has CDR1 SEHNR and CDR2 FQNEAQ (reference sequence). This CDR3 comprises 14 residues. Trimming removed 4 bases from V and 1 base from J; junction bases left unmatched: 1. The material sequenced was peripheral blood. This chain connects TRBV7-9 to TRBJ2-1; 7 bases agree with TRBD2. The TCR originated in a woman in her forties or fifties with acute or convalescent COVID-19. In DNA, the CDR3 is TGTGCCAGCAGCTCTAGCGGTTCCTACAATGAGCAGTTCTTC. The encoded protein is CASSSSGSYNEQFF.